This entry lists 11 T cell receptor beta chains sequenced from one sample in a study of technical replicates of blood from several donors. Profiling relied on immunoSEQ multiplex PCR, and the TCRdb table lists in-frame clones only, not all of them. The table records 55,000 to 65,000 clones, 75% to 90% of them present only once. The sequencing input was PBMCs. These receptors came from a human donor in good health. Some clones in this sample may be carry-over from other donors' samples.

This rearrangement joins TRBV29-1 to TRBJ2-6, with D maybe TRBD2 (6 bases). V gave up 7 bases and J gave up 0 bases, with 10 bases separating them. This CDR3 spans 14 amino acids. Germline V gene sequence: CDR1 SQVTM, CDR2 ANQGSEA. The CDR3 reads CSARAGSGANVLTF. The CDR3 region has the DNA TGCAGCGCCAGAGCGGGCTCTGGGGCCAACGTCCTGACTTTC.

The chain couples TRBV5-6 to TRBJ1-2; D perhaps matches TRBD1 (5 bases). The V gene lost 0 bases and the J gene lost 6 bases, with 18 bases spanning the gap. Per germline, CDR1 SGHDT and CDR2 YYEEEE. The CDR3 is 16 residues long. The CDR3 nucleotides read TGTGCCAGCAGCTTGGCGGGCAGGGACTCACCCCATGGCTACACCTTC. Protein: CASSLAGRDSPHGYTF.

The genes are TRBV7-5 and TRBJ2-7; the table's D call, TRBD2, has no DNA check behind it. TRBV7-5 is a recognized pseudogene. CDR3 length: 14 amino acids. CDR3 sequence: CVRSLGRLLYEQYF. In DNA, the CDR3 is TGTGTCAGAAGCTTAGGGCGGTTGCTCTACGAGCAGTACTTC.

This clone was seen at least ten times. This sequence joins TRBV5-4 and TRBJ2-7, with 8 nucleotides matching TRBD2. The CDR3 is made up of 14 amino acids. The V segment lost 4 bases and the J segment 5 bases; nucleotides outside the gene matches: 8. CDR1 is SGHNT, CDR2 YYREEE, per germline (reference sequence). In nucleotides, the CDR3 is TGTGCCAGCAGCGACCGGGGGGGCGAGCACGAGCAGTACTTC. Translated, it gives CASSDRGGEHEQYF. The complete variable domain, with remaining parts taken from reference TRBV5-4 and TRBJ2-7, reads ETGVTQSPTHLIKTRGQQVTLRCSSQSGHNTVSWYQQALGQGPQFIFQYYREEENGRGNFPPRFSGLQFPNYSSELNVNALELDDSALYLCASSDRGGEHEQYFGPGTRLTVT.

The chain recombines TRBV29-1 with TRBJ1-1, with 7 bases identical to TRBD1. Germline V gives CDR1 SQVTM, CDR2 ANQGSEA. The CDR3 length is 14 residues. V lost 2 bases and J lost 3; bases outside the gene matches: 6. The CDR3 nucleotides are TGCAGCGTTGAAAACACAGGGGCCCACACTGAAGCTTTCTTT. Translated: CSVENTGAHTEAFF.

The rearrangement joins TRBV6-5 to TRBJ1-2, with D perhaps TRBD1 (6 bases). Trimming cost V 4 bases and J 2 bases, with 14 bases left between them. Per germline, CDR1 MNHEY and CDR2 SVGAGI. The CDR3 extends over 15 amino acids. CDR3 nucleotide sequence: TGTGCCAGCAGTTCCTCCGGGACAATGAACTATGGCTACACCTTC. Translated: CASSSSGTMNYGYTF.

This CDR3 is CASGLETGQFF. In nucleotides, the CDR3 is TGTGCTAGTGGTCTCGAAACAGGGCAGTTCTTC. The chain has TRBV12-5 and TRBJ2-1; weak D call: TRBD1 (5 bases). Between the trimmed V and J ends, which lost 5 bases and 12 bases, there was a span of 11 bases. The CDR3 is 11 residues long. Per the germline V gene, CDR1 is LGHNT and CDR2 is FRNRAP.

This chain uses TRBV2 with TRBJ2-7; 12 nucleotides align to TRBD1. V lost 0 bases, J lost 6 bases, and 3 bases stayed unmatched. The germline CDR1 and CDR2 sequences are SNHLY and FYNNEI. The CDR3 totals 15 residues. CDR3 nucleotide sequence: TGTGCCAGCAGTGAAGCGGGACAGGGGGCAAGCGAGCAGTACTTC. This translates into CASSEAGQGASEQYF.

The CDR3 nucleotides are TGTGCCAGCAGCTTACGGGGGGGCCCCGAAAACACTGAAGCTTTCTTT. It is translated as CASSLRGGPENTEAFF. The rearrangement links TRBV13 to TRBJ1-1; D might be TRBD1 (6 bases). The germline V and J ends were trimmed by 2 bases and 2 bases, with 15 bases remaining between them. CDR1 is PRHDT, CDR2 FYEKMQ, per germline (reference sequence). CDR3 length equals 16 residues.

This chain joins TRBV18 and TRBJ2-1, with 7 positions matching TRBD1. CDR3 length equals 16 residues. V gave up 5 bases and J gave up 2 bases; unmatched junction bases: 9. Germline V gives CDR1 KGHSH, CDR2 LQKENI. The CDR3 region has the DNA TGTGCCAGCTCAGACCCGAGAGGGGGCCCCTACAATGAGCAGTTCTTC. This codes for CASSDPRGGPYNEQFF.

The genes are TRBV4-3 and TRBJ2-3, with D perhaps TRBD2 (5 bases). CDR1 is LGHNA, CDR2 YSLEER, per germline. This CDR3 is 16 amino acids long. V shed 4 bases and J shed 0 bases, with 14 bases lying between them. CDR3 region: CASSPLVAGSTDTQYF. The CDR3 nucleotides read TGCGCCAGCAGCCCCCTAGTGGCGGGTAGCACAGATACGCAGTATTTT.